The clone carrying this TCR beta chain was counted between two and nine times. These data originate in a study of blood T cell repertoires in COVID-19. In the study's own analysis: Amplification of reference gene primers provided the estimated nucleated cell counts. The repertoire was sequenced with immunoSEQ multiplex PCR; TCRdb's copy has only in-frame clones and lacks some. That table supplies the V and J calls and clone size; D and trimming were determined from the DNA. The repertoire includes a few hundred thousand clones, roughly nine tenths of them detected once, and approximately 1% sits in the top ten. Germline assignment: CDR1 KGHSH and CDR2 LQKENI. J was trimmed by 3 bases and V by 1 base; bases with no gene match: 7. There are 16 residues in the CDR3.

Sequenced sample: PBMCs or T cells enriched from blood (not recorded which). The chain recombines TRBV18 with TRBJ2-7; 9 bases fit TRBD2. This receptor was identified in a man aged 18 to 29 who had recovered from COVID-19. The CDR3 is CASSPRLAGGVYEQYF. Written as DNA, the CDR3 is TGTGCCAGCTCACCACGTTTGGCGGGAGGGGTCTACGAGCAGTACTTC.